These 13 T cell receptor beta chains originate from one sample sequenced in a study of T-cell memory formation after mild COVID-19. TCRdb fed the 5' RACE reads into MiXCR, producing one record per CDR3 protein. The sample has 350,000 to 450,000 distinct CDR3 sequences; over 15% are singletons. Sample: PBMCs or a T cell subset sorted from them (not recorded which). These receptors came from an adult woman who had mild COVID-19 (a few samples of this study predate the infection). Cell type and time point are not known.

This clonotype has at least ten counts. CDR3 sequence reads: CSARDGRYGYTF. The CDR3 bases are TGCAGTGCTAGAGATGGACGGTATGGCTACACCTTC. The chain carries TRBV20-1 and TRBJ1-2; no definite D call. The CDR3 sequence is 12 residues long. Germline V CDR1 and CDR2: DFQATT, SNEGSKA (reference sequence). Trimming cost V 0 bases and J 5 bases, with 7 bases left between them.

This clonotype occurred a few times. The gene calls are TRBV25-1 and TRBJ2-1; 12 bases agree with TRBD2. Germline V gene sequence: CDR1 MGHDK, CDR2 SYGVNS. CDR3 length equals 16 residues. Losses at the gene ends were 4 bases for V and 7 bases for J; bases not matched to a gene: 8. The CDR3 sequence is CASSAMTSGSQNEQFF. The CDR3 DNA is TGTGCCAGCAGTGCAATGACTAGCGGGAGCCAGAATGAGCAGTTCTTC.

This clonotype was picked up a small number of times. The gene calls are TRBV4-2 and TRBJ2-7, with TRBD2 matching 9 bases. In germline, CDR1 is LGHNA, CDR2 YNFKEQ. Trimming cost V 0 bases and J 3 bases; bases outside gene matches: 6. CDR3 size: 16 residues. In DNA form, the CDR3 reads TGTGCCAGCAGCCAAGAGTCTAGCGGGGTGGGCTACGAGCAGTACTTC. Its protein product is CASSQESSGVGYEQYF.

The CDR3 DNA follows: TGTGCCAGCAGCTTTGCTAGCGGGCCCTACAATGAGCAGTTCTTC. Amino acid sequence: CASSFASGPYNEQFF. V gene TRBV7-3 combines with J gene TRBJ2-1, with 8 bases aligning to TRBD2. Germline CDR1 and CDR2: SGHTA and FQGTGA. The V segment lost 3 bases and the J segment 2 bases; nucleotides outside the gene matches: 3. This CDR3 spans 15 amino acids.

The chain couples TRBV6-2 or TRBV6-3 to TRBJ2-5; 10 nucleotides agree with TRBD2. Trimming cost V 8 bases and J 5 bases; bases outside gene matches: 11. The CDR3 totals 15 residues. The V gene's germline CDR1 is MNHEY and CDR2 SVGEGT. The CDR3 loop reads CASGASGGGQETQYF. The CDR3 bases are TGTGCCAGCGGGGCTAGCGGGGGAGGTCAGGAGACCCAGTACTTC.

This clonotype came up a few times. The chain combines TRBV21-1 with TRBJ2-7; the table's D call TRBD2 went unverified against the DNA. TRBV21-1 counts as a pseudogene. This CDR3 spans 11 amino acids. The CDR3 protein is CASRRGGEQYF. The CDR3 DNA is TGTGCCAGCAGAAGGGGAGGCGAGCAGTACTTC.

The V call is TRBV7-9, the J call TRBJ2-1; D not resolved. V lost 2 bases to trimming and J lost 3 bases, with 11 bases between them. This CDR3 comprises 15 residues. From germline, CDR1 is SEHNR and CDR2 FQNEAQ (reference sequence). The CDR3 loop is CASSLIRQNYNEQFF. In DNA form, the CDR3 reads TGTGCCAGCAGCTTAATCCGCCAGAACTACAATGAGCAGTTCTTC.

The sample holds a few counts of this clonotype. In DNA, the CDR3 is TGTGCCAGCAGCTCCACAGGCAGCTCTGGAAACACCATATATTTT. It is translated as CASSSTGSSGNTIYF. The chain joins TRBV7-2 to TRBJ1-3; D might be TRBD1 (5 bases). Germline V CDR1 and CDR2: SGHTA, FQGNSA. V was clipped by 4 bases and J by 0 bases, with 10 bases between them. CDR3 size: 15 residues.

The J gene is TRBJ2-3, the V gene TRBV7-8; D remains unclear. Germline lookup yields CDR1 SGHVS and CDR2 FQNEAQ. Trimming shortened V by 1 base and J by 3 bases, and 8 bases separated the two germline ends. The CDR3 runs to 14 residues. CDR3 protein: CASSLVPATDTQYF. CDR3 nucleotides: TGTGCCAGCAGCTTAGTGCCTGCGACAGATACGCAGTATTTT.

This clonotype was counted ten times or more. This rearrangement joins TRBV7-2 to TRBJ1-2; 7 nucleotides match TRBD1. Germline V CDR1 and CDR2: SGHTA, FQGNSA. V trimming: 5 bases; J trimming: 7 bases; junction bases outside the gene matches: 10. CDR3 size: 14 residues. CDR3 region: CASSPRGQQRGYTF. CDR3 bases: TGTGCCAGCAGCCCTAGGGGACAGCAGCGTGGCTACACCTTC.

This sequence joins TRBV14 and TRBJ2-3; D is unclear. The CDR3 length is 13 residues. The germline gives CDR1 SGHDN, CDR2 FVKESK. Trimming cost V 2 bases and J 0 bases, with 3 bases left between them. In DNA form, the CDR3 reads TGTGCCAGCAGCCAAATTAGCACAGATACGCAGTATTTT. This translates into CASSQISTDTQYF.

The chain is built from TRBV20-1 and TRBJ2-3, with 7 bases lining up with TRBD2. CDR1 and CDR2 (germline): DFQATT, SNEGSKA (reference sequence). The V and J ends lost 0 bases and 2 bases, in that order; junction bases with no gene match: 11. The CDR3 is 17 residues long. The CDR3, as DNA: TGCAGTGCTAGAGATCGATACGGGGGGAAGATCACAGATACGCAGTATTTT. It encodes CSARDRYGGKITDTQYF.

The chain combines TRBV20-1 with TRBJ2-5; TRBD2 matches at 8 bases. Germline trimming cut 6 bases from V and 5 bases from J; bases unmatched to any gene: 5. The CDR3 spans 12 residues. In germline, CDR1 is DFQATT, CDR2 SNEGSKA (reference sequence). CDR3 bases: TGCAGTGCCCTCCGCGGGGGGGAGACCCAGTACTTC. This gives the protein CSALRGGETQYF.